A selection of T cell receptor beta chains follows, all from one sample in a study of T cell repertoires in cytomegalovirus infection. TCRdb passed the reads through MiXCR, listing each CDR3 protein once. This table holds approximately 500,000 distinct CDR3 sequences, approximately 16% found once. The sequenced sample was CD8+ T cells from PBMCs. The receptors stem from a human donor in good health (CMV status not recorded). Some clones in this sample may be carry-over from other donors' samples. Both conserved end residues are part of each CDR3. Fields, in order: V gene, clone size, J gene, D gene, CDR3 DNA, CDR3 protein. The D gene is left open where the match is weak. Clone size, where shown, is once, few, many, or a class for clones that have expanded.

V gene: TRBV15
clone size: -
J gene: TRBJ2-1
D gene: -
CDR3 DNA: TGTGCCACCAGCAGGGCCCCTCTTCCGTACAATGAGCAGTTCTTC
CDR3 protein: CATSRAPLPYNEQFF

V gene: TRBV20-1
clone size: -
J gene: TRBJ2-2
D gene: -
CDR3 DNA: TGCAGTGCTCGCCTTCTGCGCACCGGGGAGCTGTTTTTT
CDR3 protein: CSARLLRTGELFF

V gene: TRBV19
clone size: -
J gene: TRBJ1-5
D gene: -
CDR3 DNA: TGTGCCAGTAGTCACGGACAGTCTAAGGAGCCCCAGCATTTT
CDR3 protein: CASSHGQSKEPQHF

V gene: TRBV6-6
clone size: many
J gene: TRBJ1-3
D gene: -
CDR3 DNA: TGTGCCAGCAGTTACTCTGACCCCCCGATGTCTCCTGGAAACACCATATATTTT
CDR3 protein: CASSYSDPPMSPGNTIYF

V gene: TRBV28
clone size: many
J gene: TRBJ1-5
D gene: -
CDR3 DNA: TGTGCCAGCACTTACTCCCGCGGCAGGCGATATAGCAATCAGCCCCAGCATTTT
CDR3 protein: CASTYSRGRRYSNQPQHF

V gene: TRBV7-8
clone size: many
J gene: TRBJ2-1
D gene: -
CDR3 DNA: TGTGCCAGCAGCTTCCGAGGGGGCGGGAGCTACAATGAGCAGTTCTTC
CDR3 protein: CASSFRGGGSYNEQFF

V gene: TRBV20-1
clone size: -
J gene: TRBJ1-5
D gene: TRBD1
CDR3 DNA: TGCAGTGCTAGAGTGGAATCAGGGGGCTGGGGTAATCAGCCCCAGCATTTT
CDR3 protein: CSARVESGGWGNQPQHF

V gene: TRBV7-9
clone size: many
J gene: TRBJ2-7
D gene: TRBD1
CDR3 DNA: TGTGCCAGCAGCCAGGGGGCGGACAGGGTCCACGAGCAGTACTTC
CDR3 protein: CASSQGADRVHEQYF

V gene: TRBV7-9
clone size: many
J gene: TRBJ1-1
D gene: -
CDR3 DNA: TGTGCCAGCAGCCCAGAGCTAGCTAGGAACACTGAAGCTTTCTTT
CDR3 protein: CASSPELARNTEAFF

V gene: TRBV5-6
clone size: -
J gene: TRBJ1-2
D gene: TRBD1
CDR3 DNA: TGTGCCAGCAGCCATTCTACAGGGGTGCGGGGCTACACCTTC
CDR3 protein: CASSHSTGVRGYTF

V gene: TRBV7-3
clone size: many
J gene: TRBJ1-1
D gene: -
CDR3 DNA: TGTGCCAGCAGCTTAAACTCGGACACTGAAGCTTTCTTT
CDR3 protein: CASSLNSDTEAFF

V gene: TRBV7-9
clone size: many
J gene: TRBJ2-5
D gene: -
CDR3 DNA: TGTGCCAGCAGTCCGCCTTCAGGGATCCCAGAGACCCAGTACTTC
CDR3 protein: CASSPPSGIPETQYF

V gene: TRBV7-3
clone size: many
J gene: TRBJ2-1
D gene: TRBD2
CDR3 DNA: TGTGCCAGCAGCTACTTTTCGGGGGGACTAGCGGCTTACAATGAGCAGTTCTTC
CDR3 protein: CASSYFSGGLAAYNEQFF

V gene: TRBV19
clone size: -
J gene: TRBJ2-7
D gene: -
CDR3 DNA: TGTGCCAGTACCAAGGGGGTGAAGGGGGGAGCGCGAGAGCAGTACTTC
CDR3 protein: CASTKGVKGGAREQYF

V gene: TRBV5-1
clone size: -
J gene: TRBJ2-7
D gene: -
CDR3 DNA: TGCGCCAGCTGTCTTGGGGAATCCTACGAGCAGTACTTC
CDR3 protein: CASCLGESYEQYF

V gene: TRBV12-3/TRBV12-4
clone size: many
J gene: TRBJ2-4
D gene: TRBD2
CDR3 DNA: TGTGCCAGCAGCACCCCTCCGGGGACTAGCGGGATTTCCAAAAACATTCAGTACTTC
CDR3 protein: CASSTPPGTSGISKNIQYF

V gene: TRBV12-3/TRBV12-4
clone size: -
J gene: TRBJ2-2
D gene: -
CDR3 DNA: TGTGCCAGCAGTTTAAGACAGTCCGCCGGGGAGCTGTTTTTT
CDR3 protein: CASSLRQSAGELFF

V gene: TRBV11-2
clone size: many
J gene: TRBJ1-5
D gene: -
CDR3 DNA: TGTGCCAGCAGCTTAGATTTTAGCAATCAGCCCCAGCATTTT
CDR3 protein: CASSLDFSNQPQHF

V gene: TRBV7-2
clone size: -
J gene: TRBJ2-1
D gene: -
CDR3 DNA: TGTGCCAGCAGCTTTGAGCGGTCTTTCTCCTACAATGAGAAGTTCTTC
CDR3 protein: CASSFERSFSYNEKFF

V gene: TRBV12-3/TRBV12-4
clone size: -
J gene: TRBJ2-7
D gene: -
CDR3 DNA: TGTGCCAGCAGGGAGGGGCTCCTCTCCTACGAGCAGTACTTC
CDR3 protein: CASREGLLSYEQYF

V gene: TRBV24-1
clone size: -
J gene: TRBJ2-1
D gene: TRBD2
CDR3 DNA: TGTGCCATCTCACGAGCGGGGGGTGGGAATGAGCAGTTCTTC
CDR3 protein: CAISRAGGGNEQFF

V gene: TRBV20-1
clone size: -
J gene: TRBJ2-7
D gene: -
CDR3 DNA: TGCAGTGCTAGAGCAGGCGGGGGCCCCCCTTCCTACGAGCAGTACTTC
CDR3 protein: CSARAGGGPPSYEQYF

V gene: TRBV5-6
clone size: -
J gene: TRBJ1-3
D gene: -
CDR3 DNA: TGTGCCAGCAGCTTAGGACTGAACACCATATATTTT
CDR3 protein: CASSLGLNTIYF

V gene: TRBV20-1
clone size: few
J gene: TRBJ2-7
D gene: -
CDR3 DNA: TGCAGTGCTTCAGACCTAACCTACGAGCAGTACTTC
CDR3 protein: CSASDLTYEQYF

V gene: TRBV27
clone size: many
J gene: TRBJ2-1
D gene: TRBD1
CDR3 DNA: TGTGCCAGCAGTTCGCCAGGGGGCTTAGGGAATGAGCAGTTCTTC
CDR3 protein: CASSSPGGLGNEQFF

V gene: TRBV11-2
clone size: many
J gene: TRBJ2-2
D gene: TRBD2
CDR3 DNA: TGTGCCAGCAGCCTGAAGGGGACTAGCGGCGGCACCGGGGAGCTGTTTTTT
CDR3 protein: CASSLKGTSGGTGELFF